This T cell receptor (beta chain) came from a study of radiotherapy plus CTLA-4 blockade in lung cancer. Whole-study results and caveats: Reportedly, early blood T cell clone dynamics best predicted response, with interferon-beta. TCR clones of tumor origin grew in blood after radiotherapy plus ipilimumab.

The study treated chemo-refractory metastatic non-small-cell lung cancer patients with focal radiation plus ipilimumab CTLA-4 blockade. Repertoires were generated with immunoSEQ multiplex PCR, while TCRdb's copy carries only in-frame clones and drops some. The repertoire has 43,000 or so clones, around 73% of them found once; the top ten carry roughly 3.5%. This CDR3 spans 13 amino acids. The V end was cut by 4 bases, the J end by 7 bases, with 10 bases between. Germline values: CDR1 LGHNT, CDR2 FRNRAP. This clone showed up just a few times. No antigen is known for it. Sequencing used peripheral blood, obtained from a patient treated with radiotherapy plus ipilimumab. The sequence derives from a human donor with non-small cell lung cancer who had a complete response to radiotherapy plus ipilimumab. This chain connects TRBV12-5 to TRBJ1-4; D possibly corresponds to TRBD1 (5 bases). This CDR3 reads CASGWSQGEKLFF. Written as DNA, the CDR3 is TGTGCTAGTGGTTGGAGTCAGGGTGAAAAACTGTTTTTT.